This T cell receptor (beta chain) was recovered during a study of cytomegalovirus exposure and HLA in healthy donors. Study-wide results and caveats: Later work found that TCR association rates differed between HLA loci; DRB1 had the most and HLA-C the fewest. Reports showed the classifier diagnosing cytomegalovirus status with high specificity and sensitivity. The study carried out a later analysis of TCR beta sequences. It associated under 20,000 of them with specific HLA alleles at a false discovery rate of 0.05.

PCR amplification relied on 60 Vbeta primers (plus 13 Jbeta primers). Assay: immunoSEQ multiplex PCR; the TCRdb copy retains only in-frame clones and omits some. The data hold 100,000 to 150,000 clones, with about 72% observed a single time. This CDR3 contains 16 residues. V shed 0 bases and J shed 6 bases, with 14 bases lying between them. Looked up from germline, CDR1 is MDHEN and CDR2 is SYDVKM. A remark on this clone: Its antigen is unidentified.

The sequenced material came from PBMCs. The rearrangement joins TRBV28 to TRBJ2-2; possible D gene TRBD2, 6 bases. The clonotype comes from a man under 40 in good health and CMV-seropositive. The CDR3 region has the DNA TGTGCCAGCAGTTTATGGTCTAGCGTCGGCCCCGGGGAGCTGTTTTTT. Translation: CASSLWSSVGPGELFF.